The 29 T cell receptor beta chains below all came from one sample that was sequenced in a study of cytomegalovirus exposure and HLA in healthy donors. This PCR relied on a set of 60 Vbeta primers and 13 Jbeta primers. The repertoire was sequenced with immunoSEQ multiplex PCR; TCRdb's copy has only in-frame clones and lacks some. The repertoire consists of some 190,000 clones, with around 80% occurring once and the leading ten covering around 1.6%. Sequencing was performed on PBMCs. These receptors all stem from a man younger than 35 in good health and CMV-seronegative.

This chain connects TRBV9 to TRBJ2-5; 7 positions agree with TRBD2. J was trimmed by 2 bases and V by 0 bases; bases with no gene match: 4. Germline CDR1 and CDR2: SGDLS and YYNGEE. CDR3 length: 15 amino acids. CDR3 sequence reads: CASSVASGVQETQYF. The CDR3 DNA reads TGTGCCAGCAGCGTAGCGAGCGGGGTTCAAGAGACCCAGTACTTC.

This clone has just a few counts. The chain links TRBV5-4 to TRBJ1-1; TRBD1 matches 7 bases. Germline lookup yields CDR1 SGHNT and CDR2 YYREEE (reference sequence). With V trimmed by 4 bases and J by 4 bases, 10 bases remained unmatched. The CDR3 is 15 residues long. This chain's CDR3 is CASSPWTGISTEAFF. Written as DNA, the CDR3 is TGTGCCAGCAGCCCCTGGACAGGTATAAGCACTGAAGCTTTCTTT.

This rearrangement joins TRBV12-2 to TRBJ2-5; TRBD2 is the table's D call, not checked against the DNA. TRBV12-2 is a documented pseudogene. This CDR3 region has 15 residues. In DNA form, the CDR3 reads TGTGCAAGTCGCTTCCCAGCGGGGCGGGGGGAGACCCAGTACTTC. It codes for CASRFPAGRGETQYF.

V gene TRBV6-5 combines with J gene TRBJ1-4, with D uncertain. Trimming cost V 5 bases and J 5 bases, with 15 bases left between them. The germline V gene encodes CDR1 MNHEY and CDR2 SVGAGI. The length of the CDR3 is 15 residues. CDR3 nucleotide sequence: TGTGCCAGCAGTCCTCCCCTCGGGAGCAATGAAAAACTGTTTTTT. Protein product: CASSPPLGSNEKLFF.

This clone was seen a handful of times. Other DNA sequences from this sample encode an identical CDR3 as well. The chain carries TRBV30 and TRBJ1-1; 10 positions agree with TRBD1. The germline V gene encodes CDR1 GTSNPN and CDR2 SVGIG (reference sequence). This CDR3 is built from 15 residues. Trimming cost V 6 bases and J 0 bases; bases outside gene matches: 7. CDR3 bases: TGTGCCTGCGATCCGGGGACAGGGGTGAACACTGAAGCTTTCTTT. This codes for CACDPGTGVNTEAFF. Using reference TRBV30 and TRBJ1-1 for the parts outside the CDR3, the full variable domain is SQTIHQWPATLVQPVGSPLSLECTVEGTSNPNLYWYRQAAGRGLQLLFYSVGIGQISSEVPQNLSASRPQDRQFILSSKKLLLSDSGFYLCACDPGTGVNTEAFFGQGTRLTVV.

This clone showed up just once. The CDR3 DNA follows: TGTGCCCTCTGTGTGGACAGGGGGATTTCTTGGGGCTACACCTTC. This translates into CALCVDRGISWGYTF. J is TRBJ1-2 and V is TRBV28; 10 bases map to TRBD1. CDR3 size: 15 residues. Germline lookup yields CDR1 MDHEN and CDR2 SYDVKM. J lost 8 bases, V lost 11 bases, and 17 bases had no gene match.

The V gene is TRBV30, the J gene TRBJ1-1, with D unresolved. Per the germline V gene, CDR1 is GTSNPN and CDR2 is SVGIG (reference sequence). CDR3 length: 15 amino acids. Trimming pared 5 bases from V and 1 base from J, leaving 17 bases between. DNA for the CDR3: TGTGCCTGGTTTCCTGGGCTCAGTTGGAACACTGAAGCTTTCTTT. Amino acid sequence: CAWFPGLSWNTEAFF.

A single count supports this clone. The chain couples TRBV30 to TRBJ1-2, with a weak D call TRBD1 (6 bases). CDR3 length equals 12 residues. Deletions cut 8 bases from V and 6 bases from J, with 16 bases between. The germline V gene has CDR1 GTSNPN and CDR2 SVGIG (reference sequence). The CDR3, as DNA: TGTGCCGGACACAGGGTTAGCGATGGCTACACCTTC. Translated, it gives CAGHRVSDGYTF.

V usage is TRBV4-1 and J usage is TRBJ2-5; the match to TRBD2 covers 8 bases. Germline lookup yields CDR1 MGHRA and CDR2 YSYEKL. The CDR3 runs 13 residues. Losses at the gene ends were 8 bases for V and 2 bases for J; bases not matched to a gene: 4. DNA of the CDR3: TGCGCCAGCGCCCGGGGGGGACAAGAGACCCAGTACTTC. Translating gives CASARGGQETQYF.

This chain uses TRBV28 with TRBJ2-2; maybe TRBD1 (6 bases). Trimming took 3 bases from V and 2 from J, leaving 10 bases between them. CDR3 length: 15 amino acids. Germline values: CDR1 MDHEN, CDR2 SYDVKM. The CDR3 reads CASSFWGTNTGELFF. As DNA, the CDR3 is TGTGCCAGCAGTTTCTGGGGGACAAACACCGGGGAGCTGTTTTTT.

This clone has a handful of counts. The rearrangement uses TRBV6-1 and TRBJ1-5, with a tentative D call TRBD1 (5 bases). CDR1 MNHNS and CDR2 SASEGT come from the germline V gene. V was shortened by 6 bases and J by 7 bases, with 13 bases between the two germline ends. The CDR3 covers 13 residues. The CDR3 coding sequence is TGTGCCAGCAGCTCCGACAGTCGGCAGCCCCAGCATTTT. This codes for CASSSDSRQPQHF.

The chain has TRBV2 and TRBJ1-6; D is perhaps TRBD1 (6 bases). Trimming cost V 7 bases and J 7 bases, with 14 bases left between them. The V gene's germline CDR1 is SNHLY and CDR2 FYNNEI. The CDR3 is 14 amino acids. CDR3 sequence (DNA): TGTGCCAGCACAGGTCAGGGGAAAAATTCACCCCTCCACTTT. Translating it yields CASTGQGKNSPLHF.

The rearrangement uses TRBV7-6 and TRBJ1-1; perhaps TRBD1 as D (5 bases). Trimming removed 5 bases at V and 4 bases at J, with 14 bases between. The CDR3 runs to 14 residues. The germline V gene encodes CDR1 SGHVS and CDR2 FNYEAQ. The CDR3 nucleotides are TGTGCCAGCAGCCCTTCTGGGGGGGGCACTGAAGCTTTCTTT. This encodes CASSPSGGGTEAFF.

V gene TRBV19 combines with J gene TRBJ2-6, with 7 bases identical to TRBD1. This CDR3 contains 16 residues. V dropped 4 bases and J dropped 2; count of bases not matched to a gene: 5. The germline gives CDR1 LNHDA, CDR2 SQIVND (reference sequence). CDR3 DNA sequence: TGTGCCAGTAGTACGACAGGGAGTCCTGGGGCCAACGTCCTGACTTTC. Translation: CASSTTGSPGANVLTF.

The chain recombines TRBV30 with TRBJ1-6; weak D call: TRBD1 (5 bases). V was trimmed by 2 bases and J by 9 bases, leaving 11 bases between them. The CDR3 consists of 13 residues. The germline CDR1 and CDR2 sequences are GTSNPN and SVGIG (reference sequence). DNA of the CDR3: TGTGCCTGGAGTAGGGGCGCCGGTTCACCCCTCCACTTT. Translation gives CAWSRGAGSPLHF.

The chain combines TRBV28 with TRBJ1-2; D is uncertain. Per the germline V gene, CDR1 is MDHEN and CDR2 is SYDVKM. The CDR3 is made up of 12 amino acids. The CDR3 DNA reads TGTGTGCTACCAGGCGGGGTCGGAGGCTACACCTTC. Protein sequence: CVLPGGVGGYTF.

V gene TRBV9 combines with J gene TRBJ2-3; TRBD2 agrees at 11 bases. The ends lost 0 bases at V and 5 bases at J; junction bases unmatched: 5. The CDR3 has 16 residues. Per the germline V gene, CDR1 is SGDLS and CDR2 is YYNGEE. CDR3 in DNA: TGTGCCAGCAGCGTAGGTAGCGGGGGGGCCTTAGATACGCAGTATTTT. Its protein product is CASSVGSGGALDTQYF.

This chain's CDR3 is CASSQEGGRNTEAFF. CDR3 nucleotides: TGCGCCAGCAGCCAAGAGGGGGGTAGGAACACTGAAGCTTTCTTT. This chain uses TRBV4-3 with TRBJ1-1; tentatively, D is TRBD1 (5 bases). This CDR3 is 15 amino acids long. Germline CDR1 and CDR2: LGHNA and YSLEER. V dropped 0 bases and J dropped 1 base, with 9 bases sitting between them.

This chain joins TRBV6-5 and TRBJ2-3, with 8 bases matching TRBD2. From germline, CDR1 is MNHEY and CDR2 SVGAGI. The CDR3 is 15 amino acids. Trimming at V came to 0 bases and at J to 3 bases, leaving 2 bases not matched to a gene. CDR3: CASSYSGGGTDTQYF. Here the CDR3 DNA reads TGTGCCAGCAGTTACTCGGGCGGGGGGACAGATACGCAGTATTTT.

The rearrangement joins TRBV6-6 to TRBJ1-4; 8 positions agree with TRBD1. Germline trimming cut 9 bases from V and 8 bases from J; bases unmatched to any gene: 11. CDR1 is MNHNY and CDR2 is SVGAGI in the germline V gene (reference sequence). The CDR3 has 14 residues. CDR3 in amino acids: CASGRQGSGEKLFF. As DNA, the CDR3 is TGTGCCAGTGGACGACAGGGGAGCGGCGAAAAACTGTTTTTT.

This clone was picked up one time. This chain connects TRBV27 to TRBJ1-5; perhaps TRBD1 as D (5 bases). There are 15 residues in the CDR3. Germline V lookup: CDR1 MNHEY, CDR2 SMNVEV (reference sequence). The V end lost 7 bases, the J end lost 2 bases, and 15 bases lay between the germline ends. For the CDR3, the DNA is TGTGCCAGCACCAACTCCAGGGTTGGCAATCAGCCCCAGCATTTT. Protein product: CASTNSRVGNQPQHF.

This clone was seen a few times. The chain couples TRBV18 to TRBJ1-2; TRBD1 is a possible D gene (6 bases). Germline V lookup: CDR1 KGHSH, CDR2 LQKENI. Between the trimmed V and J ends, which lost 6 bases and 0 bases, there was a span of 14 bases. This CDR3 region has 15 residues. The chain's CDR3 is CASSHRAAANYGYTF. CDR3 DNA sequence: TGTGCCAGCTCCCACAGGGCAGCAGCTAACTATGGCTACACCTTC.

A word on this clone: Sequence at one end of the junction differs from germline and may be a read error. The CDR3 region has the DNA TGTACCAGCAGCTTAGGGTATAGCGGCCCAGAGACCCAGTACTTC. Protein: CTSSLGYSGPETQYF. The chain joins TRBV7-3 to TRBJ2-5; the D gene is possibly TRBD2 (6 bases). Germline V gene sequence: CDR1 SGHTA, CDR2 FQGTGA. This CDR3 comprises 15 residues.

The chain has TRBV6-1 and TRBJ2-7; D unresolved. Germline values: CDR1 MNHNS, CDR2 SASEGT. The CDR3 has 15 amino acids. V gave up 5 bases and J gave up 5 bases, with 19 bases separating them. The CDR3 DNA reads TGTGCCAGCAGTAAAGGGTTGACTCCCCCCCACGAGCAGTACTTC. Protein sequence: CASSKGLTPPHEQYF.

J is TRBJ1-3 and V is TRBV9; D unclear. V shed 0 bases and J shed 0 bases, with 10 bases lying between them. CDR1 SGDLS and CDR2 YYNGEE come from the germline V gene. The CDR3 is made up of 16 amino acids. The CDR3 coding sequence is TGTGCCAGCAGCGTAGGGCAGTCCCTCTCTGGAAACACCATATATTTT. It translates to CASSVGQSLSGNTIYF.

The chain couples TRBV5-4 to TRBJ1-2; D is unclear. Trimming removed 0 bases at V and 9 bases at J, with 15 bases between. This CDR3 has 14 amino acids. The germline CDR1 and CDR2 sequences are SGHNT and YYREEE (reference sequence). The DNA for the CDR3 is TGTGCCAGCAGCTTGGCGAACGGACTATACCGCTACACCTTC. It encodes CASSLANGLYRYTF.

This clone was observed a single time. The V and J genes are TRBV20-1 and TRBJ1-2; TRBD1 agrees at 7 bases. CDR1 and CDR2 from the germline V gene are DFQATT and SNEGSKA (reference sequence). The CDR3 contains 11 residues. Trimming removed 5 bases from V and 7 bases from J; junction bases left unmatched: 4. CDR3 DNA sequence: TGCAGTGCTCCCCCAGGGGGTGGCTACACCTTC. Protein product: CSAPPGGGYTF.

In this sample, this clone turned up once. The chain joins TRBV7-3 to TRBJ2-1; 7 nucleotides match TRBD2. This CDR3 region has 14 residues. Germline V gene data show CDR1 as SGHTA and CDR2 as FQGTGA. V gave up 6 bases and J gave up 7 bases; unmatched junction bases: 9. The CDR3 sequence is CASSRAGRFNEQFF. The CDR3 nucleotides are TGTGCCAGCAGTCGCGCCGGGAGGTTTAATGAGCAGTTCTTC.

This rearrangement joins TRBV5-6 to TRBJ2-5, with D uncertain. This CDR3 comprises 13 residues. V lost 4 bases and J lost 6, with 13 bases in between. The germline V gene encodes CDR1 SGHDT and CDR2 YYEEEE. The CDR3 DNA is TGTGCCAGCAGCCGCCGGGTGATAAAGACCCAGTACTTC. This codes for CASSRRVIKTQYF.